This is a list of T cell receptor beta chains from one sample in a study of blood T cell repertoires in COVID-19. Here immunoSEQ multiplex PCR was the method, and the copy in TCRdb shows in-frame clones only, minus some. The table includes about 260,000 clones, 86% detected once. The sample was PBMCs or T cells enriched from blood (not recorded which). These receptors were collected from a woman between 50 and 59 years old who had recovered from COVID-19. The conserved cysteine and the conserved F or W are not part of the CDR3 here. Fields, in order: V gene, J gene, CDR3 protein.

TRBV21-1	TRBJ1-2	ASSKAGDRAANYGYT
TRBV16	TRBJ1-1	ASSPYSGSAFEAF
TRBV19	TRBJ1-2	ASSRAGDNYGYT
TRBV29-1	TRBJ2-3	SVRSDTQY
TRBV4-3	TRBJ2-7	ASSQDLVVSSGRQTYEQY
TRBV24-1	TRBJ1-1	AIRTGFMNTEAF
TRBV9	TRBJ2-3	ASSPLRGGRDTQY
TRBV2	TRBJ1-1	ASSVRGLNTEAF
TRBV11-2	TRBJ2-2	ASSLGLGAWGTGELF
TRBV6-1	TRBJ1-6	ASSEGQGEGRSPLH
TRBV27	TRBJ1-6	ASSSSMVRGNSPLH
TRBV20-1	TRBJ1-2	SANWGV
TRBV9	TRBJ1-4	ASSVAGTGAEKLF
TRBV7-2	TRBJ2-2	ASSLRVTLNTGELF
TRBV29-1	TRBJ2-3	SVGGGGTDTQY
TRBV28	TRBJ1-5	ASNPFLFLRTGAYSNQPQH
TRBV27	TRBJ2-2	ASRIGPQRANTGELF
TRBV11-2	TRBJ2-1	ASSKDATHNEQF
TRBV6-5	TRBJ2-5	ASSYSTGGRQETQY
TRBV18	TRBJ1-5	ASSIDGQAYNQPQH
TRBV28	TRBJ1-2	ASRGDRQSGYT
TRBV7-9	TRBJ1-1	ASSSEITEAF
TRBV7-6	TRBJ2-7	ASSQGSAYEQY